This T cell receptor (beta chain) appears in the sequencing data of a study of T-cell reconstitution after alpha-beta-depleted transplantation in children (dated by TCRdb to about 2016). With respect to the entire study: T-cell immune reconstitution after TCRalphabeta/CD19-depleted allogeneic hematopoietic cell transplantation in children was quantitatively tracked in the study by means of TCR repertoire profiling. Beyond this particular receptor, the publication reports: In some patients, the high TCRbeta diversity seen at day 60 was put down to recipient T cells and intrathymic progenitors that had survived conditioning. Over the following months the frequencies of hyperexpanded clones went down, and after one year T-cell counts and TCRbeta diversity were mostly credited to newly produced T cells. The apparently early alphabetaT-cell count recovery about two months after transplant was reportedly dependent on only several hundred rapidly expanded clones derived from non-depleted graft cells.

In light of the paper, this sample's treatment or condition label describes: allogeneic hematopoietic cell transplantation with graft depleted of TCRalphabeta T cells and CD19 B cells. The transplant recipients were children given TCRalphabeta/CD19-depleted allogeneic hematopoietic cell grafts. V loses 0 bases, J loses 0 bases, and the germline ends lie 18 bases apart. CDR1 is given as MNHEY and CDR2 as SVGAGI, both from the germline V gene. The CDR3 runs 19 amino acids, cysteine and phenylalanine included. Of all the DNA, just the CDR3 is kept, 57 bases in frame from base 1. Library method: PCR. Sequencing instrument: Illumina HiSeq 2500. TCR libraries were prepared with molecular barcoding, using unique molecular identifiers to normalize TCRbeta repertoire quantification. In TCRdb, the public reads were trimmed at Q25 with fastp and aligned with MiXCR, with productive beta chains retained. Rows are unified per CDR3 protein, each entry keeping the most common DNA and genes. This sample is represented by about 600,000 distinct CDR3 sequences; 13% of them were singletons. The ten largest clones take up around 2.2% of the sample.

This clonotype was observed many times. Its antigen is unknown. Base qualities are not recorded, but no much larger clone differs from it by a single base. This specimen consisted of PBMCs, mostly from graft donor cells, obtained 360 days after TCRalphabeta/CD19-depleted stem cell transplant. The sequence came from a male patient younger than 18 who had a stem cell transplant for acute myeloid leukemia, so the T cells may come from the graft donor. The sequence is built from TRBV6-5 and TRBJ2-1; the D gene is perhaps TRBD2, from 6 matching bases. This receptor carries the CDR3 CASSYSGGLAESSYNEQFF. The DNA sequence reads TGTGCCAGCAGTTACTCGGGGGGATTAGCGGAGAGCTCCTACAATGAGCAGTTCTTC.